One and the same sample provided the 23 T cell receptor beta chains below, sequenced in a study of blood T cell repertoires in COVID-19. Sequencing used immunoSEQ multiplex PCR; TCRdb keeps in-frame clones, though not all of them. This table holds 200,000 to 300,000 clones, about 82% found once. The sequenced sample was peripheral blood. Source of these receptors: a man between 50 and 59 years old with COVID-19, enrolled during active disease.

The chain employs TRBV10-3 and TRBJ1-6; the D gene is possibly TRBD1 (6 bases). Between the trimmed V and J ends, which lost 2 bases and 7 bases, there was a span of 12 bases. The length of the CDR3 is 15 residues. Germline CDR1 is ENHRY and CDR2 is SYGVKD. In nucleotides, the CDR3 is TGTGCCATCAGTGAGGCGGCCGGGACAAATTCACCCCTCCACTTT. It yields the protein CAISEAAGTNSPLHF.

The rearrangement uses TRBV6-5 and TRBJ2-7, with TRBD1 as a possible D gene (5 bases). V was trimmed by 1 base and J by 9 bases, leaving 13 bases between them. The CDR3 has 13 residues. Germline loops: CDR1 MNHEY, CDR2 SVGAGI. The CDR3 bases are TGTGCCAGCAGTTACTTTCAGGGTCGGTCGCAGTACTTC. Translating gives CASSYFQGRSQYF.

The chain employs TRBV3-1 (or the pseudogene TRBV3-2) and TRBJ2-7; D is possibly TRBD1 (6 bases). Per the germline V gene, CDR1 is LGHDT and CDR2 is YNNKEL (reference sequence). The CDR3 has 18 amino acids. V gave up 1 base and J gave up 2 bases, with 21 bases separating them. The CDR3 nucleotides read TGTGCCAGCAGCCAAGGAGCAACAGGGAAGGAGATAACCTACGAGCAGTACTTC. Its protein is CASSQGATGKEITYEQYF.

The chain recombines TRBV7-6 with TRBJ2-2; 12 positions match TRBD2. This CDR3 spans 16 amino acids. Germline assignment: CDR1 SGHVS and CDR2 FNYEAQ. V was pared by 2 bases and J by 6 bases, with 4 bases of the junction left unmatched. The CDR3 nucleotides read TGTGCCAGCAGCTTAACTAGCGGGGGGAGGCCCGGGGAGCTGTTTTTT. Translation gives CASSLTSGGRPGELFF.

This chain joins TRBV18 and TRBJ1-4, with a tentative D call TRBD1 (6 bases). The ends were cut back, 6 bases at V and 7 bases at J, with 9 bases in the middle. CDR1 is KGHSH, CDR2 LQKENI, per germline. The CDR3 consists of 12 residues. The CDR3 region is CASSTGSEKLFF. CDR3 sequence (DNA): TGTGCCAGCTCGACAGGTTCTGAAAAACTGTTTTTT.

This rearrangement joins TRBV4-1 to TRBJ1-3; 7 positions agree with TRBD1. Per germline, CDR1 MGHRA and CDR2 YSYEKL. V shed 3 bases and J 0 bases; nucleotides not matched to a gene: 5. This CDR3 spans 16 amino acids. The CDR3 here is CASSQLGTASGNTIYF. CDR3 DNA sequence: TGCGCCAGCAGCCAGCTCGGGACAGCCTCTGGAAACACCATATATTTT.

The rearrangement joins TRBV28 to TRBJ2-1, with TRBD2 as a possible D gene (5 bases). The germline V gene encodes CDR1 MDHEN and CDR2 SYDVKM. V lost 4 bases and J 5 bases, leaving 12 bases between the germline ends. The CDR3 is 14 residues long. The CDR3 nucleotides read TGTGCCAGCAGTTCGAGGCTGCGGGACAATGAGCAGTTCTTC. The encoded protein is CASSSRLRDNEQFF.

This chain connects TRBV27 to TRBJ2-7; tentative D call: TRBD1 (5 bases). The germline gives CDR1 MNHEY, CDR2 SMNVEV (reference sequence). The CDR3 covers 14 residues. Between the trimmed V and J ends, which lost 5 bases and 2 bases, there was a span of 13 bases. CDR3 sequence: CASSARVKAYEQYF. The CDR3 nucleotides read TGTGCCAGCAGTGCCAGGGTTAAGGCCTACGAGCAGTACTTC.

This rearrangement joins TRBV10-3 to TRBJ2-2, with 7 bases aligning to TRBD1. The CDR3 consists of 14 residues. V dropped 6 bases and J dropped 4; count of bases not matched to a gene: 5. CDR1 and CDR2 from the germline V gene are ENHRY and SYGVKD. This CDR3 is CAISWDSGTGELFF. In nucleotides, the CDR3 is TGTGCCATCAGCTGGGACAGCGGCACCGGGGAGCTGTTTTTT.

The CDR3 DNA reads TGTGCCAGTAGTATAGAGGCCATCCGCCGCGGGGAGCTGTTTTTT. Protein: CASSIEAIRRGELFF. This rearrangement joins TRBV19 to TRBJ2-2, with no clear D. This CDR3 has 15 amino acids. Trimming took off 0 bases at V and 7 bases at J, with 12 bases between the two ends. CDR1 is LNHDA, CDR2 SQIVND, per germline (reference sequence).

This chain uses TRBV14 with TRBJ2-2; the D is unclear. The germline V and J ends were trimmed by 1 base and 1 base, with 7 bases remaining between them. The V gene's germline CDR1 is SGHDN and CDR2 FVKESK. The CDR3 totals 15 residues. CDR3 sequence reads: CASSQVRRNTGELFF. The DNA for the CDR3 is TGTGCCAGCAGCCAAGTTCGCAGGAACACCGGGGAGCTGTTTTTT.

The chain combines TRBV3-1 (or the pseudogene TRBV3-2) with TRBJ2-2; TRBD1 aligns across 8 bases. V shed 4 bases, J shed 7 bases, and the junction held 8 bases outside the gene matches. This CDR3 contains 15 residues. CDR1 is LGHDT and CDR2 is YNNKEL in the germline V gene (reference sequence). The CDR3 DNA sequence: TGTGCCAGCAGCCTCCGGGACAGGAGTATCGGGGAGCTGTTTTTT. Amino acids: CASSLRDRSIGELFF.

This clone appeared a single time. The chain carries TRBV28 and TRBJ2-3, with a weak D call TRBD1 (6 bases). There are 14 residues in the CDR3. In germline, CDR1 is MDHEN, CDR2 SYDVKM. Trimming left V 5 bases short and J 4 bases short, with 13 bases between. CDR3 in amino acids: CASSLWTESDTQYF. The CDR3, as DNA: TGTGCCAGCAGTCTGTGGACAGAGTCAGATACGCAGTATTTT.

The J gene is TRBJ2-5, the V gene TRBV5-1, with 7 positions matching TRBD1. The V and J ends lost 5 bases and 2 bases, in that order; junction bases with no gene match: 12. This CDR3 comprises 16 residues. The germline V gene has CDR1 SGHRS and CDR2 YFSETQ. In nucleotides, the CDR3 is TGCGCCAGCAGACTGATCACAGGGGCGGTTCAAGAGACCCAGTACTTC. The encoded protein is CASRLITGAVQETQYF.

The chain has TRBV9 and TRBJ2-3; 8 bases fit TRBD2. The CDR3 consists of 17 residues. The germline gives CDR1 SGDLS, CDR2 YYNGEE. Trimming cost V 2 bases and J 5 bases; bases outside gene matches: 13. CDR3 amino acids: CASSVSPSAGGLDTQYF. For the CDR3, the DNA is TGTGCCAGCAGCGTTTCCCCTAGTGCGGGGGGATTAGATACGCAGTATTTT.

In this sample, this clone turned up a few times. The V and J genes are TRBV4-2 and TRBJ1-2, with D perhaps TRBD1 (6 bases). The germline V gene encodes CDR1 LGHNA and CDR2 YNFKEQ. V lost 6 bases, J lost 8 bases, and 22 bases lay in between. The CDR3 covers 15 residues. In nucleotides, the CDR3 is TGTGCCAGCAGGATTGGGCAGGGGCCGGATCGAGGCTACACCTTC. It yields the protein CASRIGQGPDRGYTF.

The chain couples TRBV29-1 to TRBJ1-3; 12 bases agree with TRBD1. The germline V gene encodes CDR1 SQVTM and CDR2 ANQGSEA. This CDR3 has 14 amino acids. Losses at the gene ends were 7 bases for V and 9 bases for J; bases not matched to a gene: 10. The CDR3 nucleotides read TGCAGCGCAACGGGACAGGGGGCGTCGAGCACCATATATTTT. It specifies CSATGQGASSTIYF.

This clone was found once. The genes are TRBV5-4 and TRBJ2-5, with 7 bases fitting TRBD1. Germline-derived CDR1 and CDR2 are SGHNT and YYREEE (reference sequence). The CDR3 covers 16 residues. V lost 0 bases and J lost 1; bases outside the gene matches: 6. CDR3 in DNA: TGTGCCAGCAGCTTGGATCCGGGACAGCTCCAAGAGACCCAGTACTTC. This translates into CASSLDPGQLQETQYF.

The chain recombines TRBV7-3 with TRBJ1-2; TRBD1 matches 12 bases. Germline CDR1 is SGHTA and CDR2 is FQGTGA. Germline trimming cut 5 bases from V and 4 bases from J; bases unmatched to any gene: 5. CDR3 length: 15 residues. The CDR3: CASSSGTGGVYGYTF. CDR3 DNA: TGTGCCAGCAGCAGCGGGACAGGGGGCGTCTATGGCTACACCTTC.

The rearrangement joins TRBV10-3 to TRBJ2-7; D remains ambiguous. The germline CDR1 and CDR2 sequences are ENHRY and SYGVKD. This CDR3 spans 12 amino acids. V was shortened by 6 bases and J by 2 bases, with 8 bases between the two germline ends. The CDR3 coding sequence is TGTGCCATCAGCCCAAGCCCCTACGAGCAGTACTTC. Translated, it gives CAISPSPYEQYF.

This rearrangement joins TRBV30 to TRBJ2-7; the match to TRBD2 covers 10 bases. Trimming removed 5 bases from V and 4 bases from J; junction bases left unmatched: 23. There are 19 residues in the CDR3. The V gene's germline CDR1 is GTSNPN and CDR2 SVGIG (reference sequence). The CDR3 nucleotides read TGTGCCTGGGGAAACGAGCGGGGGGGGCCCCACCAAACGGCATACGAGCAGTACTTC. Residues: CAWGNERGGPHQTAYEQYF.

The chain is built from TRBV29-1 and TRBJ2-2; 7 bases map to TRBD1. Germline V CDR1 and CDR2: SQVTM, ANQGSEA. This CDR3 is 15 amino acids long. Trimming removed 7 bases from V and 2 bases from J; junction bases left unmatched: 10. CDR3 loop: CSATSGTANTGELFF. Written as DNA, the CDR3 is TGCAGCGCAACTTCCGGGACAGCCAACACCGGGGAGCTGTTTTTT.

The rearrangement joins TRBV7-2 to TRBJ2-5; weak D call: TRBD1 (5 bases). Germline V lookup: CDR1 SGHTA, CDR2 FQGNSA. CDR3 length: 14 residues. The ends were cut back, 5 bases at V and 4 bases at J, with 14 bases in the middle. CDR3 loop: CASSILGLRETQYF. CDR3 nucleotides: TGTGCCAGCAGCATACTGGGGCTCCGAGAGACCCAGTACTTC. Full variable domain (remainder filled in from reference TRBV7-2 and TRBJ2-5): GAGVSQSPSNKVTEKGKDVELRCDPISGHTALYWYRQSLGQGLEFLIYFQGNSAPDKSGLPSDRFSAERTGGSVSTLTIQRTQQEDSAVYLCASSILGLRETQYFGPGTRLLVL.